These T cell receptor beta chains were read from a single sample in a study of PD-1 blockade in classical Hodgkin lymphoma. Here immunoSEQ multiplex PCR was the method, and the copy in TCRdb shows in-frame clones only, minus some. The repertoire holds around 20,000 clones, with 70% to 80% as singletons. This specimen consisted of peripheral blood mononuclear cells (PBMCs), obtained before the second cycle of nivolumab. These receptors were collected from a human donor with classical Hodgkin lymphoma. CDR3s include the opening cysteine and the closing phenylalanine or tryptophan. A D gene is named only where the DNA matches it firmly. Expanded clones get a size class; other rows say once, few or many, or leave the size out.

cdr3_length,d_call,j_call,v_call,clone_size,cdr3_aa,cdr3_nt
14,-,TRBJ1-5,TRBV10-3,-,CAISVGGSGQPQHF,TGTGCCATCAGTGTCGGGGGGTCGGGTCAGCCCCAGCATTTT
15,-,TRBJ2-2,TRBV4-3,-,CASSQGPAYTGELFF,TGCGCCAGCAGCCAAGGGCCGGCATACACCGGGGAGCTGTTTTTT
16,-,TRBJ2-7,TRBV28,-,CASRIGTPLYSYEQYF,TGTGCCAGCAGAATCGGGACTCCTCTGTACTCCTACGAGCAGTACTTC
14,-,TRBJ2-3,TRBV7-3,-,CASSRRGEKDTQYF,TGTGCCAGCAGCCGAAGGGGGGAGAAAGATACGCAGTATTTT
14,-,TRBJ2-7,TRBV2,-,CASSGLTGGDEQYF,TGTGCCAGCAGTGGGCTAACGGGCGGCGACGAGCAGTACTTC
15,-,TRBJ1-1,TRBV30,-,CAWSGGRARNTEAFF,TGTGCCTGGAGTGGGGGCCGCGCCCGGAACACTGAAGCTTTCTTT
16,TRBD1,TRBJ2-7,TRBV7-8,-,CASSLGTGTGGYEQYF,TGTGCCAGCAGCTTAGGGACCGGGACAGGGGGCTACGAGCAGTACTTC
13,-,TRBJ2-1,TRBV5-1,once,CASSSGTVNEQFF,TGCGCCAGCAGCTCCGGAACCGTCAATGAGCAGTTCTTC
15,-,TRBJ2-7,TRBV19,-,CASSIGSGFPYEQYF,TGTGCCAGTAGTATAGGCTCGGGGTTCCCCTACGAGCAGTACTTC
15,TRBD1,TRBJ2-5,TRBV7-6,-,CASSLVGTGAETQYF,TGTGCCAGCAGCTTAGTCGGGACAGGGGCTGAGACCCAGTACTTC
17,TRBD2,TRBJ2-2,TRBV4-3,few,CASSRALAGWDGGELFF,TGCGCCAGCAGCCGCGCTCTAGCGGGATGGGATGGCGGGGAGCTGTTTTTT
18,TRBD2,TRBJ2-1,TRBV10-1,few,CASSARLTGLAEGNEQFF,TGCGCCAGCAGTGCACGACTTACCGGACTAGCTGAAGGCAATGAGCAGTTCTTC
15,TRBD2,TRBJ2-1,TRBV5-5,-,CASNPRGLAGNEQFF,TGTGCCAGCAACCCGAGGGGACTAGCGGGGAATGAGCAGTTCTTC
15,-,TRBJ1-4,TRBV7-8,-,CASSPLSATNEKLFF,TGTGCCAGCAGCCCCCTCAGTGCAACTAATGAAAAACTGTTTTTT
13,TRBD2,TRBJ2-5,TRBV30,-,CAWSGGLAETQYF,TGTGCCTGGAGTGGGGGACTAGCGGAAACCCAGTACTTC
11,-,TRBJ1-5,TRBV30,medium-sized,CAWSVHQPQHF,TGTGCCTGGAGTGTACATCAGCCCCAGCATTTT
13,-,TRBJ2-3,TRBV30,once,CAWNGVHTDTQYF,TGTGCCTGGAATGGAGTTCACACAGATACGCAGTATTTT
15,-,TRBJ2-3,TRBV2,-,CASSSSWRSTDTQYF,TGTGCCAGCAGTTCCTCTTGGAGGAGCACAGATACGCAGTATTTT
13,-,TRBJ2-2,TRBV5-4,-,CASRRDGPGELFF,TGTGCCAGCAGAAGGGACGGTCCCGGGGAGCTGTTTTTT
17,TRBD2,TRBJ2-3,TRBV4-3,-,CASSQVGEGWNTDTQYF,TGCGCCAGCAGCCAAGTAGGGGAGGGGTGGAACACAGATACGCAGTATTTT